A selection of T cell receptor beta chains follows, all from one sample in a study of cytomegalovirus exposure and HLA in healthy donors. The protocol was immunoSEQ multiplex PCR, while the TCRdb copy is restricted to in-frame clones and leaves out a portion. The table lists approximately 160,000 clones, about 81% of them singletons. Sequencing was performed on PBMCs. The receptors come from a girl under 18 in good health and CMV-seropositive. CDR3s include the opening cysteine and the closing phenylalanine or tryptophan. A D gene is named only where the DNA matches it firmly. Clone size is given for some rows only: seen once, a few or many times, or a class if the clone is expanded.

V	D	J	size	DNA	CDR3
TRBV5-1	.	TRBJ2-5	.	TGCGCCAGCAGCTTATCGCTCCCCTCGAGCGCGTTTCTTTCAGAGACCCAGTACTTC	CASSLSLPSSAFLSETQYF
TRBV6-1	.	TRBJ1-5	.	TGTGCCAGCAGTGAGTACCACCGGGGTCAGCCCCAGCATTTT	CASSEYHRGQPQHF
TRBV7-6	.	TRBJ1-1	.	TGTGCCAGCAGCCGGACTCCCGTTGGGACTGAAGCTTTCTTT	CASSRTPVGTEAFF
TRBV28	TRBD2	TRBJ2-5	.	TGTGCCAGCAGTCTTAGCGGGGAAGAGACCCAGTACTTC	CASSLSGEETQYF
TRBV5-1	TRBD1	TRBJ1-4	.	TGCGCCAGCAGTCCCGGGACAGGGGAGGAAAAACTGTTTTTT	CASSPGTGEEKLFF
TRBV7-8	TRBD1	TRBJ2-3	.	TGTGCCAGCAGCTCCATCAGGGGGCGATTGTTGGATACGCAGTATTTT	CASSSIRGRLLDTQYF
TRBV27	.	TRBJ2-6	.	TGTGCCAGCAGTTCCCCTAGCTCTGGGGCCAACGTCCTGACTTTC	CASSSPSSGANVLTF
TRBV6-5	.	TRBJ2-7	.	TGTGCCAGCAAACGAGCAGGGGTGTCCTACGAGCAGTACTTC	CASKRAGVSYEQYF
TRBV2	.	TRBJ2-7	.	TGTGCCAGCAGCCCACTAGCAGTTTACGAGCAGTACTTC	CASSPLAVYEQYF
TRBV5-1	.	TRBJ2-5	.	TGCGCCAGCAGCTTGGGAGCTTCACAGAGGGAAGAGACCCAGTACTTC	CASSLGASQREETQYF
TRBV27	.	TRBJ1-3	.	TGTGCCAGCAGCATAGGCGGGGGTTCTGGAAACACCATATATTTT	CASSIGGGSGNTIYF
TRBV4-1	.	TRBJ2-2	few	TGCGCCAGCAGCCAAGGACCAGGGTCCACCGGGGAGCTGTTTTTT	CASSQGPGSTGELFF
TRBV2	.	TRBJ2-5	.	TGTGCCAGCAGTGAAGCGGGCCAGGGAGAGACCCAGTACTTC	CASSEAGQGETQYF
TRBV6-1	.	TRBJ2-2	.	TGTGCCAGCAGGTCAACAGGCGCCGGGGAGCTGTTTTTT	CASRSTGAGELFF
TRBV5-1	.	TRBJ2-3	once	TGCGCCAGCAGCCCTCTAACGAACGCAGATACGCAGTATTTT	CASSPLTNADTQYF
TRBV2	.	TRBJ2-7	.	TGTGCCAGCAGAGAGGGGAGGGGGGAATCCGAGCAGTACTTC	CASREGRGESEQYF
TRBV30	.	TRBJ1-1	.	TGTGCCTGGACCCTGACAGGGAACACTGAAGCTTTCTTT	CAWTLTGNTEAFF
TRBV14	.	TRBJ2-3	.	TGTGCCAGCAGCCTCTGGGGACTCACGTGGGATACGCAGTATTTT	CASSLWGLTWDTQYF
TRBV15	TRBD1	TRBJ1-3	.	TGTGCCACCAGCCAGTCGGACAGGGGTCCCTATGGAAACACCATATATTTT	CATSQSDRGPYGNTIYF
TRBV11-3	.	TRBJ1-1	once	TGTGCCAGCAGCCAACAGGCGGCCACTGAAGCTTTCTTT	CASSQQAATEAFF
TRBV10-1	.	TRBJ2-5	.	TGCGCCAGCAGTGACGGGTTAGACAGCCAAGAGACCCAGTACTTC	CASSDGLDSQETQYF
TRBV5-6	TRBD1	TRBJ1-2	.	TGTGCCAGCAGCTTGGACAGGGGTTACACCATCTATGGCTACATCTTC	CASSLDRGYTIYGYIF
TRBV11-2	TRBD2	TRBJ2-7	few	TGTGCCAGCAGCTTTAGCGGGGCCTACGAGCAGTACTTC	CASSFSGAYEQYF
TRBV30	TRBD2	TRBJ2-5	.	TGTGCCTGGAGCACCGGGACTAGCGGGGAAGAGACCCAGTACTTC	CAWSTGTSGEETQYF
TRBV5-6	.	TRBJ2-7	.	TGTGCCAGCAGCGAGGGGAGGTGGACCACCTACGAGCAGTACTTC	CASSEGRWTTYEQYF
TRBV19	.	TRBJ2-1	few	TGTGCCAGTAAGGGGGGGCGGTTCGACAATGAGCAGTTCTTC	CASKGGRFDNEQFF
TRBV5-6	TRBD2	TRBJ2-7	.	TGTGCCAGCAGCTTGATCGGGGGGGACGGCTTGGGAGAGCAGTACTTC	CASSLIGGDGLGEQYF
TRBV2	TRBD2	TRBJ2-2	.	TGTGCCAGACAGGGGACCCGACTAGCGGGGAACACCGGGGAGCTGTTTTTT	CARQGTRLAGNTGELFF
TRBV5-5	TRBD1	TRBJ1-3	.	TGTGCCAGCAGCTTGGGGGACAGCGCCGGAAACACCATATATTTT	CASSLGDSAGNTIYF
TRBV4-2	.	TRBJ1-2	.	TGTGCCAGCAGCCAAGAGCTCGGCTATGGCTACACCTTC	CASSQELGYGYTF
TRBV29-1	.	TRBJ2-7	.	TGCAGCGTTGTGGAGATATACGAGCAGTACTTC	CSVVEIYEQYF
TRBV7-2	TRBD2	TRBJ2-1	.	TGTGCCAGCAGCTTAGTCGGGACTAGCGGGATAGGGGGTGAGCAGTTCTTC	CASSLVGTSGIGGEQFF
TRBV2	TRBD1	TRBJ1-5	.	TGTGCCAGCAGTGCAGGGACAGGCGGGAGTCAGCCCCAGCATTTT	CASSAGTGGSQPQHF
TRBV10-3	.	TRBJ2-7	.	TGTGCCATCAGTGAGTCTAACTACGAGCAGTACTTC	CAISESNYEQYF
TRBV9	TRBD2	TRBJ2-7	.	TGTGCCAGCAGCGCGGGACTAGCGGGGGGGGTCTCCGAGCAGTACTTC	CASSAGLAGGVSEQYF
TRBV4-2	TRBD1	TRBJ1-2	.	TGTGCCAGCAGGCGGACAGGGGGACCCCCTAAGGATGGCTACACCTTC	CASRRTGGPPKDGYTF
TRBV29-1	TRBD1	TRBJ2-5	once	TGCAGCGTTGAAACGGCAGGGGGTGAGACCCAGTACTTC	CSVETAGGETQYF